The 27 T cell receptor beta chains presented below share a single source sample, sequenced in a study of T cell responses to AZD1222 COVID-19 vaccine (dated by TCRdb to about 2021). The library came from the immunoSEQ multiplex PCR assay. The clones in this table, taken by TCRdb from immuneACCESS, are in-frame only. Not every clone is retained; where verified, under half of the shortfall comes from an unresolved V gene, and the cause of the rest is unknown. For this sample there are approximately 120,000 clones; 85% to 90% appear just once. The ten largest clones capture around 4.4% of the sample. In the paper's terms, the time point label means: about 28 days (+/-7) after the second vaccine dose. This sample comprised peripheral blood, obtained 28 days after the second AZD1222 dose. The source of these receptors is an adult who received the AZD1222 COVID-19 vaccine.

V and J are TRBV4-1 and TRBJ2-7; TRBD2 matches 8 bases. The junction had 6 bases not matched to a gene; V was cut back by 1 base and J by 4 bases. The CDR3 has 15 residues. Germline loops: CDR1 MGHRA, CDR2 YSYEKL. The CDR3: CASSQVTGGAYEQYF. The CDR3 DNA reads as TGCGCCAGCAGCCAAGTCACCGGGGGGGCGTACGAGCAGTACTTC.

This clone has more than one count but fewer than ten. The chain is built from TRBV3-1 (or the pseudogene TRBV3-2) and TRBJ1-1; a weak D match, TRBD1 (6 bases). Looked up from germline, CDR1 is LGHDT and CDR2 is YNNKEL (reference sequence). V lost 4 bases and J lost 8, with 17 bases in between. The CDR3 extends over 14 amino acids. This CDR3 reads CASSPVLARGEAFF. CDR3 DNA: TGTGCCAGCAGCCCCGTATTAGCCAGGGGAGAAGCTTTCTTT.

The J gene is TRBJ2-3, the V gene TRBV10-3, with 9 bases aligning to TRBD2. This CDR3 has 14 residues. The trim removed 10 bases at V and 1 base at J, leaving 6 bases unmatched. The germline V gene has CDR1 ENHRY and CDR2 SYGVKD. CDR3 sequence: CATTASGGTDTQYF. The CDR3 nucleotides are TGTGCCACAACCGCTAGCGGGGGCACAGATACGCAGTATTTT.

J is TRBJ1-6 and V is TRBV5-6; no clear D. The length of the CDR3 is 16 residues. Per germline, CDR1 SGHDT and CDR2 YYEEEE. With 0 bases removed from V and 7 bases from J, the gap between germline ends came to 14 bases. CDR3 nucleotide sequence: TGTGCCAGCAGCTTGGACGACGGGCGAGCGAATTCACCCCTCCACTTT. Protein: CASSLDDGRANSPLHF.

V and J are TRBV2 and TRBJ2-2; 8 bases agree with TRBD1. V gave up 5 bases and J gave up 3 bases; unmatched junction bases: 8. From germline, CDR1 is SNHLY and CDR2 FYNNEI. This CDR3 is 16 amino acids long. The CDR3 reads CASSPRTGWDTGELFF. As DNA, the CDR3 is TGTGCCAGCAGTCCACGGACAGGGTGGGACACCGGGGAGCTGTTTTTT.

This chain links TRBV2 with TRBJ2-3; 9 positions agree with TRBD2. From germline, CDR1 is SNHLY and CDR2 FYNNEI. Unmatched junction bases numbered 3, after V lost 7 bases and J lost 1 base. The CDR3 contains 14 residues. The CDR3 sequence: CASNQRGGTDTQYF. DNA for the CDR3: TGTGCCAGCAACCAGCGGGGGGGCACAGATACGCAGTATTTT.

On this clone itself: Other DNA sequences in this sample translate to the same CDR3. This sequence joins TRBV28 and TRBJ1-5; no reliable D call. CDR3 size: 12 residues. Germline lookup yields CDR1 MDHEN and CDR2 SYDVKM. V shed 3 bases and J shed 3 bases, with 3 bases lying between them. This CDR3 reads CASSLTNQPQHF. CDR3 bases: TGTGCCAGCAGTTTGACCAATCAGCCCCAGCATTTT. Variable domain in full (rest from reference TRBV28 and TRBJ1-5): DVKVTQSSRYLVKRTGEKVFLECVQDMDHENMFWYRQDPGLGLRLIYFSYDVKMKEKGDIPEGYSVSREKKERFSLILESASTNQTSMYLCASSLTNQPQHFGDGTRLSIL.

V gene TRBV12-3 or TRBV12-4 combines with J gene TRBJ2-7; no clear D. V was cut by 1 base and J by 12 bases, with 13 bases left in between. The CDR3 runs to 12 residues. CDR3 protein: CASSLGVQLAYF. The CDR3 bases are TGTGCCAGCAGTTTAGGGGTGCAGTTGGCGTACTTC.

Turning to this clone: A read error may produce the germline difference seen at one junction end. This chain connects TRBV4-1 to TRBJ2-5; D not resolved. This CDR3 has 13 amino acids. Germline loops: CDR1 MGHRA, CDR2 YSYEKL. This CDR3 is CASSQGPGETQYF. For the CDR3, the DNA is TGCGCCAGCAGTCAAGGACCCGGAGAGACCCAGTACTTC.

The genes are TRBV5-1 and TRBJ2-2, with TRBD1 matching over 12 bases. Germline assignment: CDR1 SGHRS and CDR2 YFSETQ. After removal of 9 bases from V and 7 bases from J, the junction contained 13 bases not matched to a gene. This CDR3 has 16 amino acids. The CDR3 nucleotides are TGCGCCACCGACCCCGGGACAGGGGGCTCGGTCGGGGAGCTGTTTTTT. It is translated as CATDPGTGGSVGELFF.

The V gene is TRBV7-2, the J gene TRBJ1-1; TRBD1 agrees at 9 bases. V lost 2 bases and J lost 5; bases outside the gene matches: 6. Germline V lookup: CDR1 SGHTA, CDR2 FQGNSA. The CDR3 loop spans 15 amino acids. DNA for the CDR3: TGTGCCAGCAGCTTATGGGACAGGGTGGGAACTGAAGCTTTCTTT. It encodes CASSLWDRVGTEAFF.

The rearrangement joins TRBV3-1 (or the pseudogene TRBV3-2) to TRBJ1-4; D ambiguous. CDR1 is LGHDT, CDR2 YNNKEL, per germline (reference sequence). Trimming removed 0 bases from V and 1 base from J, with 9 bases in between. The CDR3 totals 16 residues. CDR3 in DNA: TGTGCCAGCAGCCAAGAAATGGGGATAACTAATGAAAAACTGTTTTTT. This codes for CASSQEMGITNEKLFF.

A remark on this clone: The same CDR3 can be traced to other DNA sequences in this sample. V is TRBV7-9 and J is TRBJ1-1; D perhaps matches TRBD1 (5 bases). Trimming cost V 4 bases and J 1 base, with 10 bases left between them. The CDR3 totals 14 residues. The germline gives CDR1 SEHNR, CDR2 FQNEAQ (reference sequence). The CDR3 here is CASSSSGGNTEAFF. The CDR3 nucleotides are TGTGCCAGCAGCTCGAGTGGGGGGAACACTGAAGCTTTCTTT.

The chain is built from TRBV5-8 and TRBJ1-2; TRBD1 matches at 7 bases. Germline loops: CDR1 SGHTS, CDR2 YDEGEE. This CDR3 is built from 13 residues. V shed 5 bases and J 8 bases; nucleotides not matched to a gene: 9. The CDR3 bases are TGTGCCAGCAGGATGACAGGGTTTGGAGGCTACACCTTC. This gives the protein CASRMTGFGGYTF.

This clone was observed a single time. This chain uses TRBV19 with TRBJ1-3; D might be TRBD1 (6 bases). Germline CDR1 LNHDA, CDR2 SQIVND (reference sequence). V lost 8 bases, J lost 2 bases, and 16 bases lay in between. The CDR3 consists of 15 residues. The chain's CDR3 is CASAWVQGAGNTIYF. The DNA of the CDR3 is TGTGCCAGTGCCTGGGTACAGGGAGCTGGAAACACCATATATTTT.

This rearrangement joins TRBV15 to TRBJ1-3; a possible D gene is TRBD1 (6 bases). The germline V and J ends were trimmed by 6 bases and 3 bases, with 12 bases remaining between them. This CDR3 has 14 residues. Per germline, CDR1 LNHNV and CDR2 YYDKDF (reference sequence). The CDR3 DNA is TGTGCCACCAGTAAGGGGGGAGGTGGAAACACCATATATTTT. This sequence encodes CATSKGGGGNTIYF.

V and J are TRBV14 and TRBJ1-2; 8 positions agree with TRBD1. The CDR3 totals 16 residues. The germline CDR1 and CDR2 sequences are SGHDN and FVKESK. V shed 0 bases, J shed 6 bases, and the junction held 9 bases outside the gene matches. DNA for the CDR3: TGTGCCAGCAGCCAAGATCGCGGGGCAGGGGGCCATGGCTACACCTTC. This gives the protein CASSQDRGAGGHGYTF.

This clone was counted a single time. The V call is TRBV25-1, the J call TRBJ2-7, with 7 bases fitting TRBD1. This CDR3 is built from 16 residues. The V gene's germline CDR1 is MGHDK and CDR2 SYGVNS. J lost 0 bases, V lost 0 bases, and 5 bases had no gene match. The CDR3 DNA reads as TGTGCCAGCAGTGAATATGAGGGGGCCAGCTCCTACGAGCAGTACTTC. Translating it yields CASSEYEGASSYEQYF.

This clone was counted only a few times. V gene TRBV10-3 combines with J gene TRBJ1-5; tentatively, D is TRBD1 (6 bases). V gave up 3 bases and J gave up 3 bases, with 9 bases separating them. Germline loops: CDR1 ENHRY, CDR2 SYGVKD. CDR3 length: 14 amino acids. DNA of the CDR3: TGTGCCATCAGTGATGGACAGCTCAATCAGCCCCAGCATTTT. This encodes CAISDGQLNQPQHF.

This chain joins TRBV2 and TRBJ1-6, with a weak D call TRBD1 (5 bases). V was shortened by 3 bases and J by 0 bases, with 9 bases between the two germline ends. The CDR3 loop spans 16 amino acids. Germline V gives CDR1 SNHLY, CDR2 FYNNEI. The CDR3: CASSDRGSSYNSPLHF. The CDR3 coding sequence is TGTGCCAGCAGTGATCGGGGGAGCTCCTATAATTCACCCCTCCACTTT. Full variable domain (outside the CDR3, taken from reference TRBV2 and TRBJ1-6): EPEVTQTPSHQVTQMGQEVILRCVPISNHLYFYWYRQILGQKVEFLVSFYNNEISEKSEIFDDQFSVERPDGSNFTLKIRSTKLEDSAMYFCASSDRGSSYNSPLHFGNGTRLTVT.

In DNA form, the CDR3 reads TGTGCCAGCAGCAGACCCGGACAGGAGGCTAACTATGGCTACACCTTC. Protein: CASSRPGQEANYGYTF. The chain carries TRBV5-4 and TRBJ1-2; 7 nucleotides agree with TRBD1. Losses at the gene ends were 4 bases for V and 0 bases for J; bases not matched to a gene: 9. In germline, CDR1 is SGHNT, CDR2 YYREEE (reference sequence). The CDR3 consists of 16 residues. Full variable domain (remainder filled in from reference TRBV5-4 and TRBJ1-2): ETGVTQSPTHLIKTRGQQVTLRCSSQSGHNTVSWYQQALGQGPQFIFQYYREEENGRGNFPPRFSGLQFPNYSSELNVNALELDDSALYLCASSRPGQEANYGYTFGSGTRLTVV.

This rearrangement joins TRBV6-1 to TRBJ1-5; 11 bases are shared with TRBD1. Germline V gives CDR1 MNHNS, CDR2 SASEGT. The CDR3 has 16 amino acids. V lost 4 bases, J lost 4 bases, and 6 bases stayed unmatched. The CDR3 region is CASSVGQGAGNQPQHF. In DNA form, the CDR3 reads TGTGCCAGCAGTGTAGGACAGGGGGCAGGTAATCAGCCCCAGCATTTT.

The rearrangement joins TRBV5-1 to TRBJ1-1, with TRBD1 matching 7 bases. Germline V gives CDR1 SGHRS, CDR2 YFSETQ. The CDR3 covers 15 residues. Trimming at V came to 0 bases and at J to 1 base, leaving 3 bases not matched to a gene. The CDR3 spells CASSLEGAWNTEAFF. The CDR3 DNA reads as TGCGCCAGCAGCTTGGAGGGGGCATGGAACACTGAAGCTTTCTTT. Full variable domain (remainder filled in from reference TRBV5-1 and TRBJ1-1): KAGVTQTPRYLIKTRGQQVTLSCSPISGHRSVSWYQQTPGQGLQFLFEYFSETQRNKGNFPGRFSGRQFSNSRSEMNVSTLELGDSALYLCASSLEGAWNTEAFFGQGTRLTVV.

V is TRBV5-6 and J is TRBJ2-5, with D unclear. V dropped 2 bases and J dropped 1 base, with 0 bases sitting between them. Germline V gene lookup returns CDR1 SGHDT and CDR2 YYEEEE. This CDR3 has 11 residues. The CDR3 DNA is TGTGCCAGCAGCTTCCAAGAGACCCAGTACTTC. It encodes CASSFQETQYF.

The J gene is TRBJ2-1, the V gene TRBV20-1, with a tentative D call TRBD1 (5 bases). Looked up from germline, CDR1 is DFQATT and CDR2 is SNEGSKA (reference sequence). Trimming removed 3 bases from V and 7 bases from J, with 13 bases in between. CDR3 length: 13 amino acids. The CDR3 loop is CSASGAGLNEQFF. Written as DNA, the CDR3 is TGCAGTGCTAGTGGGGCAGGGCTGAATGAGCAGTTCTTC.

The chain joins TRBV27 to TRBJ2-7, with 10 bases identical to TRBD2. Germline lookup yields CDR1 MNHEY and CDR2 SMNVEV (reference sequence). The CDR3 is 15 residues long. V shed 6 bases, J shed 4 bases, and the junction held 9 bases outside the gene matches. In DNA, the CDR3 is TGTGCCAGCAGCCGGGGATCTAGCGGGGGATACGAGCAGTACTTC. Protein product: CASSRGSSGGYEQYF.

This clone was recorded a few times. The rearrangement joins TRBV5-1 to TRBJ2-5; 10 nucleotides match TRBD2. The length of the CDR3 is 15 residues. CDR1 and CDR2 (germline): SGHRS, YFSETQ. The trim removed 0 bases at V and 4 bases at J, leaving 3 bases unmatched. The DNA of the CDR3 is TGCGCCAGCAGCTTGGGGGGGACTAGCGCAGAGACCCAGTACTTC. It specifies CASSLGGTSAETQYF.